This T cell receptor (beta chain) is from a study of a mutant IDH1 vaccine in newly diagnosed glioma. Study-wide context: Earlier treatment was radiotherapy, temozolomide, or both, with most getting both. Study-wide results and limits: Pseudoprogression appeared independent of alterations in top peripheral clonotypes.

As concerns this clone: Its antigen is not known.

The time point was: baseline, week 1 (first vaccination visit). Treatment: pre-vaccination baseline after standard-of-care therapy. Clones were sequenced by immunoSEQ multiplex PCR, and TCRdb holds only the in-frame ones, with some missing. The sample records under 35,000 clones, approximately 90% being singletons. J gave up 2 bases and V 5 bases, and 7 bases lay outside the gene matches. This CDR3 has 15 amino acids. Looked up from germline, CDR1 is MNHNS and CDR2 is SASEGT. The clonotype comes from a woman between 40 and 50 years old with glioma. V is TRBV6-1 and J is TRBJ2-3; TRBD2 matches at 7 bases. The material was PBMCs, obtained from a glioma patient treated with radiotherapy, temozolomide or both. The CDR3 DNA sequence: TGTGCCAGCAGTTCTGGGGGACTAAACACAGATACGCAGTATTTT. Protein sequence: CASSSGGLNTDTQYF.